Detailed here is one T cell receptor beta chain. V shed 1 base and J shed 3 bases, with 16 bases lying between them. The CDR3 has 16 amino acids. Germline V CDR1 and CDR2: SGHVS, FNYEAQ. Produced via immunoSEQ multiplex PCR; TCRdb's table is partial and in-frame only. There are thousands of clones in the sample; 86% occur only once, and under 6.5% lies in the top ten. The data were taken from a study of tumor T cells in aggressive B-cell lymphoma. The sequence was obtained from an adult with diffuse large B cell lymphoma. Sequencing was done on a sample of tumor tissue. V and J are TRBV7-6 and TRBJ2-7; D unclear. The CDR3 nucleotides are TGTGCCAGCAGCTTAGGAAACGGAGTTGGGTACTACGAGCAGTACTTC. It yields the protein CASSLGNGVGYYEQYF.